This T cell receptor (beta chain) was found in a study of shared clonotypes between healthy human individuals. V was cut by 1 base and J by 0 bases, with 6 bases left in between. This CDR3 contains 14 residues. Germline lookup yields CDR1 MNHNS and CDR2 SASEGT. Deep-level assay runs were performed. Genomic DNA per cell subset filled all wells of several immunoSEQ plates. Method: immunoSEQ multiplex PCR; TCRdb's copy keeps in-frame clones and lacks some. This sample carries approximately 2,300,000 clones, 92% of them seen once, and the ten largest clones take 0.37%. The clonotype comes from a man younger than 35 in good health. Some clones in this sample may be carry-over from other donors' samples. Sample: naive CD4+ T cells from PBMCs. Subset specified: CD45RA+ positively selected. The V and J genes are TRBV6-1 and TRBJ1-2; unclear D gene. CDR3 amino acids: CASSEGFANYGYTF. DNA of the CDR3: TGTGCCAGCAGTGAAGGGTTTGCTAACTATGGCTACACCTTC.